What follows is one TCR beta chain and its context. Its matching antigen is unknown. Built from TCR beta cDNA, the libraries had unique molecular identifiers in them. Each batch of about 0.95 to 11 million T cells produced roughly 500,000 cDNA molecules. MiXCR, applied by TCRdb to the PCR reads, yields one record per CDR3 protein. Of hundreds of thousands of distinct CDR3 sequences listed, 55% to 60% are singletons. This record belongs to a study of post-analysis software for immune sequencing data. Deletions cut 5 bases from V and 4 bases from J, with 9 bases between. The germline V gene has CDR1 SGHRS and CDR2 YFSETQ. The CDR3 runs to 13 residues. General study results and limits: By F measure, strong co-clustering occurred among samples prepared in the same batch. People with multiple sclerosis had a significantly lower normalized Chao1 diversity than controls did. TRBV5-6, TRBV5-1 and TRBV20-1 were among roughly 5 TRBV segments more frequent in patients than controls.

The TCR comes from a girl aged 2-15 years with multiple sclerosis. Sequenced input: blood. This chain links TRBV5-1 with TRBJ2-2; D not certain. CDR3 in amino acids: CASRIIGTGELFF. As DNA, the CDR3 is TGCGCCAGCAGGATTATAGGCACCGGGGAGCTGTTTTTT.